The clone carrying this T cell receptor (beta chain) was picked up a small number of times. These data originate in a study of identical twins. Trimming took 4 bases from V and 4 from J, leaving 14 bases between them. The germline V gene has CDR1 SGHRS and CDR2 YFSETQ. This CDR3 is 14 amino acids long. TCRdb re-analysed the 5' RACE reads in MiXCR, keeping a single row per CDR3 protein. The sample consists of approximately 240,000 distinct CDR3 sequences, 11% to 15% of them appearing once. Everyone who gave samples was a healthy Caucasian. V usage is TRBV5-1 and J usage is TRBJ1-2; D unresolved. The TCR was taken from a woman in her late teens or twenties in good health. Sequencing was carried out using memory (CD45RO+) T cells sorted from blood. The CDR3, as DNA: TGCGCCAGCAGCCGGGGAGCAGAAGGCTATGGCTACACCTTC. It codes for CASSRGAEGYGYTF.